The 11 T cell receptor beta chains listed next were all sequenced from one sample in a study of blood T cell repertoires in COVID-19. Using immunoSEQ multiplex PCR, the repertoire was profiled, and TCRdb retains in-frame clones only, with some absent. The sample holds about 300,000 clones; more than 85% are singletons and the top ten take roughly 1.3%. Sequencing was performed on peripheral blood. All receptors come from a man between 65 and 85 years old with acute or convalescent COVID-19.

This clone was found once. V and J are TRBV7-6 and TRBJ2-7; TRBD1 agrees at 9 bases. The CDR3 spans 15 residues. Germline CDR1 SGHVS, CDR2 FNYEAQ. V dropped 5 bases and J dropped 3; count of bases not matched to a gene: 8. The CDR3 is CASSKQGAPSYEQYF. CDR3 DNA: TGTGCCAGCAGCAAACAGGGGGCGCCGAGCTACGAGCAGTACTTC.

The V call is TRBV5-4, the J call TRBJ2-3; 7 positions match TRBD2. Per germline, CDR1 SGHNT and CDR2 YYREEE (reference sequence). V was clipped by 0 bases and J by 4 bases; unmatched bases: 5. The CDR3 covers 15 residues. The CDR3 DNA reads as TGTGCCAGCAGCTTGGTGACTAGCTATGCAGATACGCAGTATTTT. Residues: CASSLVTSYADTQYF.

The chain combines TRBV5-8 with TRBJ1-1; 8 nucleotides agree with TRBD1. Germline CDR1 and CDR2: SGHTS and YDEGEE. V shed 2 bases and J 6 bases; nucleotides not matched to a gene: 12. The CDR3 runs to 16 residues. CDR3 sequence (DNA): TGTGCCAGCAGCTTTACATTACAGGGGGGGGATCCTGAAGCTTTCTTT. Its protein is CASSFTLQGGDPEAFF.

The V and J genes are TRBV7-8 and TRBJ2-3; unclear D gene. CDR1 is SGHVS and CDR2 is FQNEAQ in the germline V gene. The length of the CDR3 is 16 residues. Trimming cost V 4 bases and J 0 bases, with 14 bases left between them. The DNA of the CDR3 is TGTGCCAGCAGCTCCCCCCCGAGGCTCAGCACAGATACGCAGTATTTT. This codes for CASSSPPRLSTDTQYF.

This chain uses TRBV7-9 with TRBJ1-1; weak D call: TRBD1 (5 bases). This CDR3 has 17 residues. V was trimmed by 5 bases and J by 3 bases, leaving 22 bases between them. Germline V CDR1 and CDR2: SEHNR, FQNEAQ (reference sequence). CDR3 bases: TGTGCCAGCAGCCAATCACGGCGGGACGGGTTTTACACTGAAGCTTTCTTT. As protein: CASSQSRRDGFYTEAFF. Full variable domain (rest looked up from reference TRBV7-9 and TRBJ1-1): DTGVSQNPRHKITKRGQNVTFRCDPISEHNRLYWYRQTLGQGPEFLTYFQNEAQLEKSRLLSDRFSAERPKGSFSTLEIQRTEQGDSAMYLCASSQSRRDGFYTEAFFGQGTRLTVV.

This clone was observed once. CDR3 sequence reads: CSARVGYTFTF. As DNA, the CDR3 is TGCAGTGCTAGGGTCGGGTATACATTCACCTTC. The V call is TRBV20-1, the J call TRBJ1-2, with D hard to call. Germline-derived CDR1 and CDR2 are DFQATT and SNEGSKA (reference sequence). CDR3 length: 11 residues. Trimming shortened V by 3 bases and J by 13 bases, and 15 bases separated the two germline ends.

This chain uses TRBV19 with TRBJ1-5; no definite D call. V was trimmed by 5 bases and J by 3 bases, leaving 14 bases between them. Germline CDR1 reads LNHDA; CDR2 reads SQIVND (reference sequence). The CDR3 extends over 15 amino acids. CDR3 nucleotide sequence: TGTGCCAGTAGTGGGTTAGACGGGGTCAATCAGCCCCAGCATTTT. This encodes CASSGLDGVNQPQHF.

Concerning this clone itself: The sample contains more than one DNA sequence encoding this CDR3. This chain uses TRBV4-2 with TRBJ1-2; D is possibly TRBD1 (5 bases). This CDR3 is 14 amino acids long. The V gene lost 1 base and the J gene lost 4 bases, with 10 bases spanning the gap. Germline V gene lookup returns CDR1 LGHNA and CDR2 YNFKEQ. CDR3 residues: CASSQATGAYGYTF. For the CDR3, the DNA is TGTGCCAGCAGCCAAGCAACAGGTGCCTATGGCTACACCTTC.

V gene TRBV25-1 combines with J gene TRBJ1-4, with TRBD1 matching over 7 bases. The CDR3 extends over 14 amino acids. Looked up from germline, CDR1 is MGHDK and CDR2 is SYGVNS. The V gene end was trimmed by 5 bases and the J gene end by 4 bases; junction bases not matched to a gene: 4. The CDR3 loop reads CASSLPGGNEKLFF. The CDR3 region has the DNA TGTGCCAGCAGTCTCCCAGGGGGTAATGAAAAACTGTTTTTT.

The chain carries TRBV19 and TRBJ2-1, with 11 nucleotides matching TRBD1. This CDR3 is 15 amino acids long. The V and J ends lost 6 bases and 5 bases, in that order; junction bases with no gene match: 6. Germline V CDR1 and CDR2: LNHDA, SQIVND (reference sequence). CDR3 coding DNA: TGTGCCAGTAGGAGGACAGGGGGCGCTCACAATGAGCAGTTCTTC. It yields the protein CASRRTGGAHNEQFF.

V usage is TRBV15 and J usage is TRBJ1-2; D call uncertain. The germline V and J ends were trimmed by 5 bases and 5 bases, with 15 bases remaining between them. From germline, CDR1 is LNHNV and CDR2 YYDKDF (reference sequence). The CDR3 totals 14 residues. This CDR3 reads CATSPRRGEYGYTF. CDR3 nucleotides: TGTGCCACCAGCCCCCGGAGAGGCGAATATGGCTACACCTTC.